A selection of T cell receptor beta chains follows, all from one sample in a study of blood T cell repertoires in COVID-19. Using immunoSEQ multiplex PCR, the repertoire was profiled, and TCRdb retains in-frame clones only, with some absent. The table shows over 200,000 clones, with 70% to 90% occurring only once. The material sequenced was peripheral blood. Source of these receptors: a woman in her forties or fifties with active or convalescent COVID-19. The CDR3 runs from the conserved cysteine through the conserved F or W. Each record gives: clone size, D gene, V gene, J gene, CDR3 protein, CDR3 DNA. A D gene is named only where the DNA matches it firmly. Size is omitted from some rows. Given values are once, few, many or a class for expanded clones.

>.|TRBD2|TRBV10-3|TRBJ2-1
CAIRRTSGYDNEQFF
TGTGCCATCAGAAGGACTAGCGGGTATGACAATGAGCAGTTCTTC
>.|TRBD2|TRBV10-1|TRBJ2-3
CASSEASGNTDTQYF
TGCGCCAGCAGTGAAGCTAGCGGAAACACAGATACGCAGTATTTT
>.|TRBD1|TRBV9|TRBJ2-2
CASRDRRNTGELFF
TGTGCCAGCAGGGACAGGAGGAACACCGGGGAGCTGTTTTTT
>.|TRBD1|TRBV3-1/TRBV3-2|TRBJ1-1
CASSQGTGTTEAFF
TGTGCCAGCAGCCAAGGGACAGGGACCACTGAAGCTTTCTTT
>.|.|TRBV6-1|TRBJ2-5
CASSENGEPLGAQYF
TGTGCCAGCAGTGAAAATGGGGAACCCCTCGGGGCCCAGTACTTC
>.|.|TRBV5-6|TRBJ1-1
CASSLTTDTEAFF
TGTGCCAGCAGCTTGACGACAGACACTGAAGCTTTCTTT
>many|TRBD1|TRBV5-5|TRBJ2-2
CASSLAWTGGSSTELFF
TGTGCCAGCAGCTTGGCCTGGACAGGGGGTTCTTCAACCGAGCTGTTTTTT
>.|.|TRBV9|TRBJ2-1
CASSVIGGTTYNEQFF
TGTGCCAGCAGCGTAATCGGCGGAACCACCTACAATGAGCAGTTCTTC
>.|TRBD1|TRBV29-1|TRBJ1-5
CSVGDRVGQPQHF
TGCAGCGTTGGAGACAGGGTGGGACAGCCCCAGCATTTT
>.|TRBD2|TRBV6-5|TRBJ2-1
CASRLTSGGINEQFF
TGTGCCAGCAGACTAACTAGCGGGGGGATCAATGAGCAGTTCTTC
>.|.|TRBV3-1/TRBV3-2|TRBJ2-3
CASSQDYGSSTDTQYF
TGTGCCAGCAGCCAAGATTACGGGAGCAGCACAGATACGCAGTATTTT
>.|.|TRBV7-2|TRBJ2-7
CASSAGVGRYEQYF
TGTGCCAGCAGCGCAGGGGTAGGTCGTTACGAGCAGTACTTC
>.|.|TRBV19|TRBJ1-2
CASSRPQGYYYGYTF
TGTGCCAGTAGTAGACCTCAGGGTTACTACTATGGCTACACCTTC
>.|TRBD2|TRBV3-1/TRBV3-2|TRBJ2-5
CASSLSGGAQETQYF
TGTGCCAGCAGCCTGAGCGGGGGGGCTCAAGAGACCCAGTACTTC
>.|.|TRBV15|TRBJ1-3
CATSTNTGSGNTIYF
TGTGCCACCAGCACGAATACAGGCTCTGGAAACACCATATATTTT
>.|TRBD2|TRBV7-9|TRBJ2-1
CASRAGTSGYNEQFF
TGTGCCAGCAGGGCCGGGACTAGCGGTTACAATGAGCAGTTCTTC
>.|TRBD1|TRBV29-1|TRBJ1-2
CSGTDRGQGYTF
TGCAGCGGCACTGACAGGGGGCAAGGCTACACCTTC
>.|TRBD1|TRBV30|TRBJ1-3
CAWSVTGASGNTIYF
TGTGCCTGGAGTGTAACAGGGGCCTCTGGAAACACCATATATTTT
>.|.|TRBV5-1|TRBJ2-2
CASSLGLTNTGELFF
TGCGCCAGCAGCTTAGGACTGACGAACACCGGGGAGCTGTTTTTT
>.|.|TRBV5-6|TRBJ2-3
CASSLESGTDTQYF
TGTGCCAGCAGCTTGGAGAGTGGCACAGATACGCAGTATTTT
>.|TRBD2|TRBV19|TRBJ2-5
CASSRTSGGARETQYF
TGTGCCAGTAGCAGGACTAGCGGGGGGGCCCGAGAGACCCAGTACTTC
>.|.|TRBV7-9|TRBJ2-2
CASSFPILNTGELFF
TGTGCCAGCAGCTTTCCTATTTTGAACACCGGGGAGCTGTTTTTT
>once|.|TRBV15|TRBJ1-1
CATSRGWGGRTEAFF
TGTGCCACCAGCAGAGGGTGGGGGGGAAGGACTGAAGCTTTCTTT
>.|.|TRBV28|TRBJ1-2
CASTTYSFSYGYTF
TGTGCCAGCACTACCTACAGTTTCTCCTATGGCTACACCTTC
>.|TRBD2|TRBV28|TRBJ2-5
CASRSLAGGPRETQYF
TGTGCCAGCAGATCTCTAGCGGGAGGCCCCAGGGAGACCCAGTACTTC
>.|TRBD1|TRBV5-1|TRBJ1-5
CASSRGQDNQPQHF
TGCGCCAGCAGCCGGGGACAGGATAATCAGCCCCAGCATTTT
>.|TRBD1|TRBV5-1|TRBJ1-6
CASSRDRNSPLHF
TGCGCCAGCAGTAGGGACAGAAATTCACCCCTCCACTTT
>.|.|TRBV4-2|TRBJ1-4
CASSGAYEKLFF
TGTGCCAGCAGCGGGGCATATGAAAAACTGTTTTTT
>.|TRBD2|TRBV12-5|TRBJ2-3
CASGLVITSGKHTQYF
TGTGCTAGTGGTTTGGTAATCACTAGCGGGAAACATACGCAGTATTTT
>.|TRBD1|TRBV19|TRBJ2-6
CASSRVPRTGGSSGANVLTF
TGTGCCAGTAGTAGAGTTCCCCGGACAGGGGGTAGCTCTGGGGCCAACGTCCTGACTTTC
>.|.|TRBV5-4|TRBJ2-3
CASSLIGEVDTQYF
TGTGCCAGCAGCTTGATAGGGGAGGTGGATACGCAGTATTTT
>.|TRBD1|TRBV28|TRBJ1-5
CASSGQVAGQPQHF
TGTGCCAGCAGCGGACAGGTGGCGGGTCAGCCCCAGCATTTT
>.|.|TRBV2|TRBJ1-6
CASHRDNSPLHF
TGTGCCAGCCACAGAGATAATTCACCCCTCCACTTT
>.|TRBD1|TRBV5-5|TRBJ1-6
CASSSGQGAFNSPLHF
TGTGCCAGCAGCTCCGGACAGGGGGCTTTCAATTCACCCCTCCACTTT
>.|.|TRBV4-1|TRBJ2-2
CASRSGAGELFF
TGCGCCAGCCGCTCGGGGGCCGGGGAGCTGTTTTTT
>.|.|TRBV19|TRBJ2-7
CATRGTYEQYF
TGTGCCACCCGGGGGACCTACGAGCAGTACTTC
>.|TRBD1|TRBV5-1|TRBJ2-2
CASSPDRVGGELFF
TGCGCCAGCAGTCCCGACAGGGTCGGCGGGGAGCTGTTTTTT
>.|.|TRBV2|TRBJ1-6
CASSSRDGSPLHF
TGTGCCAGCAGTTCTCGGGATGGTTCACCCCTCCACTTT
>few|.|TRBV28|TRBJ2-7
CASRLPGGSEQYF
TGTGCCAGCAGACTCCCTGGAGGGAGCGAGCAGTACTTC
>.|.|TRBV28|TRBJ2-3
CASSFLSGTDTQYF
TGTGCCAGCAGTTTCCTTAGCGGCACAGATACGCAGTATTTT
>.|.|TRBV3-1/TRBV3-2|TRBJ1-6
CASRGAGNSPLHF
TGTGCCAGCAGAGGAGCAGGGAATTCACCCCTCCACTTT
>few|.|TRBV10-3|TRBJ2-2
CAISAPQTANTGELFF
TGTGCCATCAGTGCCCCACAGACAGCGAACACCGGGGAGCTGTTTTTT
>.|.|TRBV10-1|TRBJ1-3
CASSGGTGNTIYF
TGCGCCAGCAGTGGAGGGACTGGAAACACCATATATTTT
>.|TRBD1|TRBV28|TRBJ1-1
CATSGGGGTEAFF
TGTGCCACCTCAGGGGGAGGAGGCACTGAAGCTTTCTTT
>.|.|TRBV2|TRBJ2-7
CASGISRVRGGTYEQYF
TGTGCCAGCGGTATCTCCCGGGTCAGGGGTGGCACCTACGAGCAGTACTTC
>.|TRBD1|TRBV6-6|TRBJ2-2
CASSYLTGTGSGELFF
TGTGCCAGCAGTTACTTGACCGGGACAGGGTCCGGGGAGCTGTTTTTT
>.|TRBD1|TRBV5-4|TRBJ1-6
CASSLVRGALGYSPLHF
TGTGCCAGCAGCTTGGTCAGGGGGGCTTTAGGATATTCACCCCTCCACTTT
>few|TRBD1|TRBV28|TRBJ1-1
CASSRPGQGIFVDEAFF
TGTGCCAGCAGCCGACCGGGACAGGGTATCTTCGTTGATGAAGCTTTCTTT
>.|TRBD2|TRBV2|TRBJ2-7
CASRRAGATYEQYF
TGTGCCAGCAGACGGGCGGGAGCAACCTACGAGCAGTACTTC
>few|TRBD1|TRBV9|TRBJ1-5
CASSMGTEHQPQHF
TGTGCCAGCAGCATGGGGACAGAACATCAGCCCCAGCATTTT
>.|TRBD1|TRBV7-9|TRBJ1-6
CASSSDRDNSPLHF
TGTGCCAGCAGCTCTGACAGGGATAATTCACCCCTCCACTTT
>.|.|TRBV6-2/TRBV6-3|TRBJ1-5
CASSTQVASNQPQHF
TGTGCCAGCAGCACACAGGTAGCTAGCAATCAGCCCCAGCATTTT
>.|.|TRBV5-6|TRBJ1-3
CASSWDYSGNTIYF
TGTGCCAGCAGCTGGGACTACTCTGGAAACACCATATATTTT
>once|TRBD2|TRBV15|TRBJ2-1
CATSGRLAGDNEQFF
TGTGCCACCAGCGGAAGACTAGCGGGGGACAATGAGCAGTTCTTC
>.|TRBD1|TRBV12-3/TRBV12-4|TRBJ1-5
CASSDRGQQPQHF
TGTGCCAGCAGTGACAGGGGGCAGCAGCCCCAGCATTTT
>.|TRBD2|TRBV3-1/TRBV3-2|TRBJ2-1
CASSQVLADTYNEQFF
TGTGCCAGCAGCCAAGTACTAGCGGATACCTACAATGAGCAGTTCTTC
>.|.|TRBV2|TRBJ2-7
CASSGDSYEQYF
TGTGCCAGCAGCGGAGACAGCTACGAGCAGTACTTC